This TCR beta chain is drawn from a study of immune evolution from preneoplasia to lung adenocarcinoma (dated by TCRdb to about 2021). In the study overall: HLA loss of heterozygosity was observed in roughly 7%, 15% and 33% of AIS, MIA and ADC lesions, respectively, and was not observed in any AAH lesions. The immune data were integrated with whole exome sequencing and methylation data obtained from the same cohort of nodules. POLYSOLVER was used to infer class I HLA alleles from exome data, and LOHHLA was used to detect allele-specific HLA loss. A total of some 48 patients with pulmonary nodules who underwent surgical resection were included in the overall cohort. Resected precursor lesions (AAH, AIS, MIA) and invasive adenocarcinomas were compared with paired morphologically normal lung tissue. It was reported in the study that approximately 100 samples were used for TCR sequencing. TCR sequencing data came from a few dozen patients. The sample size was set by how many specimens were available, not by a prior power calculation. The study profiled immune contexture across lung adenocarcinoma precursors and invasive adenocarcinoma using immune gene expression, TCR sequencing and multiplex immunofluorescence.

Regarding this clone: What antigen it recognizes has not been identified. Base qualities are not provided; no much larger clone lies one nucleotide away.

Resection was performed on patients in Japan or China between the mid-2010s and the late 2010s. The histologic diagnosis of each case was independently confirmed on H&E slides by two lung cancer pathologists. Premalignant or tumor cells were enriched for nucleic acid extraction by macro-dissection performed after pathologic assessment. FFPE tissue was used for DNA isolation with the AllPrep DNA/RNA FFPE Kit. The immunoSEQ hsTCRbeta Kit was used to sequence TCR beta CDR3 regions from DNA. On the study's bioinformatics: The ImmunoSEQ Analyzer was used to analyse the TCR sequencing data. T cell clonality was defined as 1 minus Pielou's evenness computed on productive rearrangements. The inverse Simpson index, applied to productive templates, was used to measure T cell diversity. T cell density was expressed as TCR beta template counts normalized to usable DNA, with usable DNA estimated by amplifying and sequencing housekeeping genes. Two-sided Kruskal-Wallis tests were used to compare TCR metrics across histologic stages. TCRdb took over this immuneACCESS table, retaining in-frame rearrangements with V and J assigned. Such tables are incomplete; in checked studies, under half of the missing clones stem from an unresolved V gene, and the remainder is unexplained. From that table come the V and J calls and clone size; the DNA was used to work out D and trimming. For this sample there are approximately 7,000 clones; 79% appear just once. The leading ten clones occupy under 3% of the sample.

From its cysteine to its phenylalanine, the CDR3 spans 13 amino acids. Solely the CDR3 DNA is kept, with 39 bases framed from the first base. Broader findings and caveats from the paper: Clonality was highest in normal lung, while later-stage lesions appeared to show lower clonality but higher T cell density and diversity. Because every patient came from Japan and China, how well the results apply to Western populations was uncertain. Top T cell clone frequencies were highest in normal lung and appeared to decrease progressively from AAH through AIS, MIA and invasive adenocarcinoma. The highest T cell clonality was observed in KRAS-mutant nodules compared with EGFR-mutant or double wild-type lesions. The findings were based on association rather than direct causation, and larger cohorts with long-term follow-up and longitudinal biopsies were deemed needed.

The material sequenced was FFPE invasive lung adenocarcinoma tissue. What this sample's cell subset or site label stands for: frankly invasive lung adenocarcinoma (ADC). Recombination connected TRBV21-1 to TRBJ2-7; TRBD1 is the table's D call, not checked against the DNA. TRBV21-1 is an annotated pseudogene. The TCR sequence derives from a person in their forties with lung adenocarcinoma. This receptor has the CDR3 CARRHQITYEQYF. The nucleotides read TGTGCCAGAAGACACCAAATAACCTACGAGCAGTACTTC.